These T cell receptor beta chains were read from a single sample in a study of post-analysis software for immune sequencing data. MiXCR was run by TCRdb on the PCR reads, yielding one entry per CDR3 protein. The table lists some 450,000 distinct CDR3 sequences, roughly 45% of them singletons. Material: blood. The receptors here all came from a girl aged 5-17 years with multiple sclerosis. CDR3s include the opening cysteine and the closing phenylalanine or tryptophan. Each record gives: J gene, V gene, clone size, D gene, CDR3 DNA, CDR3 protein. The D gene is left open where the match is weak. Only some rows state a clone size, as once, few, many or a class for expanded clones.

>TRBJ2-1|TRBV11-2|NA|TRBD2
TGTGCCAGCAGCTTCGGGGGGGTGGGGGAGCAGTTCTTC
CASSFGGVGEQFF
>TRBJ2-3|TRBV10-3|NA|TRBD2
TGTGCCATCAGTGGGCTAGCGGGAGTCACAGATACGCAGTATTTT
CAISGLAGVTDTQYF
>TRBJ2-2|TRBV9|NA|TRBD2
TGTGCCAGCAGCGCGCGACTAGCGGGGGAGAACACCGGGGAGCTGTTTTTT
CASSARLAGENTGELFF
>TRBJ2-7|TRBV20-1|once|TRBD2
TGCAGTGCTGACGAGCGGGGGTTCTACGAGCAGTACTTC
CSADERGFYEQYF
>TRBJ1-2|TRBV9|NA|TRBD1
TGTGCCAGCAGCGGGGGACAGGGGGCGAATGGCTACACCTTC
CASSGGQGANGYTF
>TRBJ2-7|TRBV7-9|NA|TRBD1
TGTGTCAGCAACAACCCGGGACAGGGTTACGAGCAGTACTTC
CVSNNPGQGYEQYF
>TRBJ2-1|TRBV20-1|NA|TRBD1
TGCAGTGCCAACCTTGGGCAGGGGGTCTACAATGAGCAGTTCTTC
CSANLGQGVYNEQFF
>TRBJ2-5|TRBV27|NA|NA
TGTGCCAGCAGTCCACCCAGCAGAGGAAAACAAGAGACCCAGTACTTC
CASSPPSRGKQETQYF
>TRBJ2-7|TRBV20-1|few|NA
TGCAGTGCTGCCGGCAGGGTCCTCCCCTACGAGCAGTACTTC
CSAAGRVLPYEQYF
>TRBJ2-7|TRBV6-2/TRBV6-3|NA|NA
TGTGCCAGCAGTTACCCCAGGGTCTCCTACGAGCAGTACTTC
CASSYPRVSYEQYF
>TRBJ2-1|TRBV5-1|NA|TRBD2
TGCGCCAGCAGCTTGGTGCGGGAGGAGGGTGAGCAGTTCTTC
CASSLVREEGEQFF
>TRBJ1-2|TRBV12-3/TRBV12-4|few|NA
TGTGCCAGCAGTTTTAGCGGGGGTGGCTACACCTTC
CASSFSGGGYTF
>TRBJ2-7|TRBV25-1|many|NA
TGTGCCAGCAGTGGGGGATACGAGCAGTACTTC
CASSGGYEQYF
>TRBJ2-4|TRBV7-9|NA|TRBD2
TGTGCCAGCAGCGCCCGGGCCTCGGGCGGGGGCAAAAACATTCAGTACTTC
CASSARASGGGKNIQYF